This TCR beta chain was sequenced in a study of cytomegalovirus exposure and HLA in healthy donors. Turning to the study itself: The 95 to 150 validation repertoires used the same platform as the 500 to 700 first-cohort repertoires, a later analysis reported. Study results and caveats: A few of the chains that were CMV-associated were confirmed in vitro to be specific for CMV antigens. Cytomegalovirus status was reportedly diagnosed by the classifier with high specificity and sensitivity. Cytomegalovirus-associated status was assigned to about 160 TCR beta chains.

The table came from immunoSEQ multiplex PCR; TCRdb's copy has only in-frame clones and leaves some out. This table holds about 190,000 clones, about 84% found once. Concerning this clone itself: The antigen is unknown.

The CDR3 is 15 residues long. Germline V gene data show CDR1 as LNHNV and CDR2 as YYDKDF (reference sequence). V lost 0 bases, J lost 7 bases, and 4 bases stayed unmatched. This chain joins TRBV15 and TRBJ1-4; 8 positions match TRBD1. This sequence originates from a woman aged 18-30 years in good health and CMV-seronegative. Sequenced: PBMCs. CDR3 in amino acids: CATSRENRGIEKLFF. The CDR3 DNA reads as TGTGCCACCAGCAGAGAAAACAGGGGGATTGAAAAACTGTTTTTT.